The rows below give T cell receptor beta chains drawn from one sample of a study of technical replicates of blood from several donors. Generated by immunoSEQ multiplex PCR, the TCRdb table keeps only in-frame clones and is missing some. Among about 97,000 clones, around 96% were seen once, and the ten largest hold about 0.38%. The specimen was T cells isolated from PBMCs. These receptor sequences come from a human donor in good health. Both conserved end residues are part of each CDR3.

TRBV28	CASSPPWGHYNEQFF
TRBV4-1	CASSPLVLGDSNEQFF
TRBV7-3	CASSLGQEGEQYF
TRBV7-9	CASSWTGRAYEQYF
TRBV4-2	CASSQASGGGNEKLFF
TRBV4-2	CASSQDRAGGLDTQYF
TRBV4-3	CASSQDQGALTEAFF
TRBV7-2	CASSFNSYVTEAFF
TRBV4-3	CASSQDSFEISYEQYF
TRBV5-6	CASSLLRGKYTEAFF
TRBV28	CASSLQGTNEQYF
TRBV4-3	CASSQAGGAVEAFF
TRBV30	CAWSVGLAGGGPTQYF
TRBV6-4	CASSETGQGYTF
TRBV30	CAWDRDRVSETQYF
TRBV27	CASSPEDREIRYEQYF
TRBV6-1	CASSDWGGSYEQYF
TRBV2	CASKRSSYEQYF
TRBV5-4	CASSPGLALDNEQFF
TRBV4-1	CASSHIPTESHYGYTF
TRBV9	CASSVMAGSSEKLFF
TRBV9	CASSVGEPEQFF
TRBV7-2	CASSPNRAGGPYEQYF
TRBV9	CASSVQSGELFF
TRBV19	CASIYNTEAFF
TRBV28	CASSSPDRKGKAFF
TRBV7-9	CASSFRTSGAGEQYF
TRBV7-6	CASSFSAGAYNEQFF
TRBV29-1	CSVAQAPGWETQYF
TRBV28	CASSLLLGGGESGNTIYF
TRBV6-1	CASSEAYRDTEAFF
TRBV4-3	CASSPRQGFIYEQYF
TRBV19	CASSSDRGTDTQYF
TRBV7-9	CASSYGNTEAFF
TRBV4-1	CASSLRLAEYPYEQYF
TRBV4-3	CASSPEIRETVSYNEQFF
TRBV28	CASSLAGAGTDTQYF
TRBV18	CASSPPEGLAGDEQFF